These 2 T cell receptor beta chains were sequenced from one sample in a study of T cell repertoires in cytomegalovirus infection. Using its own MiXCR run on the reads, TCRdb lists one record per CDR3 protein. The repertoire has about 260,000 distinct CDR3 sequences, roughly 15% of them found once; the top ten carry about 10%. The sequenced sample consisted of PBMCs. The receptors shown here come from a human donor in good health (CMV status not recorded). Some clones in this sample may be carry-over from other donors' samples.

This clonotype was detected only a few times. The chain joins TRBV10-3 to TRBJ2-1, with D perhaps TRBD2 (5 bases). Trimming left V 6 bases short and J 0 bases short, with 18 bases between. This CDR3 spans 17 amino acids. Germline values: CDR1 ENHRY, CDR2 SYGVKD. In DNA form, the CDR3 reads TGTGCCATCAGACCAACTAATCGAGCGGACTCCTACAATGAGCAGTTCTTC. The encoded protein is CAIRPTNRADSYNEQFF.

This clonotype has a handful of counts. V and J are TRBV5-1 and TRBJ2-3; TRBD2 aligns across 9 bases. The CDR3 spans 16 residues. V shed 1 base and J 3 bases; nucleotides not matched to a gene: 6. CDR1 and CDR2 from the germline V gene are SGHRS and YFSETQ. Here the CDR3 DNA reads TGCGCCAGCAGCTTGTCTAGCGGGGCGAGGACAGATACGCAGTATTTT. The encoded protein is CASSLSSGARTDTQYF.